The rows below give T cell receptor beta chains drawn from one sample of a study of T cell therapy product for transplant patients. These receptors lack a known antigen. Produced via immunoSEQ multiplex PCR; TCRdb's table is partial and in-frame only. The sample contains 500 to 700 clones, 65% to 85% of which appear only once. The sequenced material came from a sorted cell population cultured from PBMCs. The receptors shown here come from an adult in good health. Each CDR3 is given with its conserved first and last residue. Each record gives: clone size, J gene, V gene, D gene, CDR3 DNA, CDR3 protein. A D gene is named only where the DNA matches it firmly. Size values are once, few and many counts, or a class for expanded clones, and some rows have none.

. | TRBJ2-7 | TRBV19 | TRBD2 | TGTGCCAGTAGCTCAGCGGGAGGCGGATACGAGCAGTACTTC | CASSSAGGGYEQYF
. | TRBJ2-7 | TRBV7-2 | . | TGTGCCAGCAGCTTAGCGCAGACAGTCCGACCCTACGAGCAGTACTTC | CASSLAQTVRPYEQYF
. | TRBJ2-1 | TRBV18 | . | TGTGCCAGCTCACCACCGGTTTTGGATGAGCAGTTCTTC | CASSPPVLDEQFF
few | TRBJ2-7 | TRBV5-6 | TRBD1 | TGTGCCAGCAGCCTTAACAGGGGTCACGAGCAGTACTTC | CASSLNRGHEQYF
once | TRBJ1-2 | TRBV7-9 | . | TGTGCCAGCAGCTTAGATAGGGCAGGCTATGGCTACACCTTC | CASSLDRAGYGYTF
. | TRBJ2-2 | TRBV25-1 | . | TGTGCCAGCCCCGAGCGGAGCCCCGAAACACCAAACACCGGGGAGCTGTTTTTT | CASPERSPETPNTGELFF
. | TRBJ2-1 | TRBV2 | . | TGTGCCAGCAGGGGAAGGGGGGGCGATGAGCAGTTCTTC | CASRGRGGDEQFF
. | TRBJ2-1 | TRBV15 | . | TGTGCCACCTCTAAGAGGGAAAACTACAATGAGCAGTTCTTC | CATSKRENYNEQFF
. | TRBJ2-7 | TRBV28 | . | TGTGCCAGCAGTTCTTCTTTGGGCGAGCAGTACTTC | CASSSSLGEQYF
. | TRBJ1-2 | TRBV27 | . | TGTGCCAGCAGTTTACGTCAGGGCTACGGCTACACCTTC | CASSLRQGYGYTF
once | TRBJ2-6 | TRBV28 | TRBD2 | TGTGCCAGCAGTTTGGGGGGGATGGGTGGGGCCAACGTCCTGACTTTC | CASSLGGMGGANVLTF
. | TRBJ2-3 | TRBV7-6 | . | TGTGCCAGCAGCCCCACCGTGGATACGCAGTATTTT | CASSPTVDTQYF
. | TRBJ1-2 | TRBV6-1 | . | TGTGCCAGCAGCGAACGCCCCAAGGCTCCCACCTTC | CASSERPKAPTF
once | TRBJ2-7 | TRBV28 | TRBD1 | TGTGCCAGCAGTTTCTTTACCGGGACAGGGATTTGGGGCGAGCAGTACTTC | CASSFFTGTGIWGEQYF
. | TRBJ1-1 | TRBV11-2 | . | TGTGCCAGCAGCCTCAGGACAGTGAACACTGAAGCTTTCTTT | CASSLRTVNTEAFF
. | TRBJ2-2 | TRBV7-3 | . | TGTGCCAGCAGCTTAACGGGGACCGGGGAGCTGTTTTTT | CASSLTGTGELFF
. | TRBJ2-1 | TRBV4-2 | . | TGTGCCAGCAGCCAAGATAAGGTGCCCCCATACAATGAGCAGTTCTTC | CASSQDKVPPYNEQFF
. | TRBJ2-1 | TRBV11-1 | TRBD2 | TGTGCCAGCAGCTTAGACAGACTAGCGGGTTTCCCCTACAATGAGCAGTTCTTC | CASSLDRLAGFPYNEQFF
. | TRBJ1-5 | TRBV7-2 | . | TGTGCCAGCAGCCCCTTCTCGACAGGATTGAATCAGCCCCAGCATTTT | CASSPFSTGLNQPQHF
once | TRBJ1-2 | TRBV7-3 | . | TGTGCCAGCAGCCCCGCCGGGGCTAACTATGGCTACACCTTC | CASSPAGANYGYTF
. | TRBJ1-2 | TRBV15 | . | TGTGCCACCAGCAGAGAGGCAGGCGCCGATGGCTACACCTTC | CATSREAGADGYTF
. | TRBJ2-7 | TRBV9 | . | TGTGCCAGCAGCGAGAGGGGGGAATGGACAGGTCGAAACGAGCAGTACTTC | CASSERGEWTGRNEQYF
. | TRBJ2-7 | TRBV19 | TRBD1 | TGTGCCAGTAGTCCGGAATCGACAGGGGAGACGCAGTACTTC | CASSPESTGETQYF
few | TRBJ1-5 | TRBV7-2 | . | TGTGCCAGCGGGGCAGGGAGTCAGCCCCAGCATTTT | CASGAGSQPQHF
. | TRBJ2-7 | TRBV28 | TRBD2 | TGTGCCAGCAGTTCGAGCGGGAGTAGTTTCTACGAGCAGTACTTC | CASSSSGSSFYEQYF
. | TRBJ1-3 | TRBV7-9 | . | TGTGCCAGCAGCTTAGTTGCAGTTACCTCTGGAAACACCATATATTTT | CASSLVAVTSGNTIYF
. | TRBJ1-3 | TRBV18 | . | TGTGCCAGCTCACCATTACAGACAGGAAACACCATATATTTT | CASSPLQTGNTIYF
. | TRBJ1-4 | TRBV2 | TRBD1 | TGTGCCAGCAGTTGGGACAGGGGGCGGGAAAAACTGTTTTTT | CASSWDRGREKLFF
. | TRBJ2-3 | TRBV29-1 | . | TGCAGCGTTGTCCTAGCTGGCCGGGATACGCAGTATTTT | CSVVLAGRDTQYF
. | TRBJ2-7 | TRBV20-1 | . | TGCAGTGCTCCACTTTTGAACGAGCAGTACTTC | CSAPLLNEQYF
. | TRBJ2-7 | TRBV28 | . | TGTGCCAGCAGTTCCCCCCAAAAAGGCTCCTACGAGCAGTACTTC | CASSSPQKGSYEQYF
. | TRBJ1-5 | TRBV27 | . | TGTGCCAGCAGTGGGGGGGGCGCTGGCAATCAGCCCCAGCATTTT | CASSGGGAGNQPQHF
. | TRBJ2-5 | TRBV7-9 | . | TGTGCCAGCAGCCCCAGGGGCCCAGAGACCCAGTACTTC | CASSPRGPETQYF
. | TRBJ2-7 | TRBV19 | . | TGTGCCAGTAGTATTTGGGCTAGTTCGGGGGAGCAGTACTTC | CASSIWASSGEQYF
. | TRBJ1-5 | TRBV5-1 | . | TGCGCCAGCAGCTTAGTTCCTGATCAGCCCCAGCATTTT | CASSLVPDQPQHF
. | TRBJ1-2 | TRBV27 | . | TGTGCCAGCAGTTTAATAGGTTCTAACTATGGCTACACCTTC | CASSLIGSNYGYTF